Following are 17 T cell receptor beta chains from one sample sequenced in a study of blood T cell repertoires in COVID-19. Sequencing used immunoSEQ multiplex PCR; TCRdb keeps in-frame clones, though not all of them. The sample shows approximately 200,000 clones, 88% of them seen only once. The source material was peripheral blood. The receptors come from a man between 18 and 29 years old with active or convalescent COVID-19.

In nucleotides, the CDR3 is TGCGCCAGCTCGGGCGGGAGGGCCTCCTACGAGCAGTACTTC. Translation: CASSGGRASYEQYF. V usage is TRBV10-2 and J usage is TRBJ2-7; 9 nucleotides line up with TRBD2. The V segment lost 8 bases and the J segment 0 bases; nucleotides outside the gene matches: 5. The CDR3 has 14 residues. Germline V gene sequence: CDR1 WSHSY, CDR2 SAAADI.

The genes are TRBV5-1 and TRBJ1-2; tentatively, D is TRBD1 (5 bases). In germline, CDR1 is SGHRS, CDR2 YFSETQ. V lost 0 bases and J 6 bases, leaving 9 bases between the germline ends. The CDR3 runs to 13 residues. CDR3 DNA: TGCGCCAGCAGCTTGGTGGCAGGGCATGGCTACACCTTC. This gives the protein CASSLVAGHGYTF.

This sequence joins TRBV7-3 and TRBJ2-7; D may be TRBD2 (5 bases). The CDR3 totals 12 residues. V lost 4 bases and J 7 bases, leaving 11 bases between the germline ends. Germline CDR1 reads SGHTA; CDR2 reads FQGTGA. The CDR3 DNA sequence: TGTGCCAGCAGCTCCGGAAGAGGGGAGCAGTACTTC. It specifies CASSSGRGEQYF.

The V gene is TRBV10-2, the J gene TRBJ1-4, with 9 bases that match TRBD1. Trimming removed 7 bases from V and 8 bases from J; junction bases left unmatched: 14. CDR1 is WSHSY and CDR2 is SAAADI in the germline V gene. This CDR3 region has 16 residues. The DNA of the CDR3 is TGCGCCAGCACTCCGGGACAGGGACCGAAAGGAGAAAAACTGTTTTTT. Translating gives CASTPGQGPKGEKLFF.

The chain recombines TRBV5-1 with TRBJ2-3, with TRBD2 matching 9 bases. V lost 1 base and J lost 3; bases outside the gene matches: 6. Germline CDR1 and CDR2: SGHRS and YFSETQ. The CDR3 is made up of 16 amino acids. CDR3 DNA sequence: TGCGCCAGCAGCTTGTCCGTTCTAGCGGGAACAGATACGCAGTATTTT. Its protein product is CASSLSVLAGTDTQYF.

A single count supports this clone. This rearrangement joins TRBV14 to TRBJ2-1; the D gene is possibly TRBD2 (5 bases). The CDR3 consists of 17 residues. Per the germline V gene, CDR1 is SGHDN and CDR2 is FVKESK. V dropped 0 bases and J dropped 0 bases, with 12 bases sitting between them. The CDR3 spells CASSQDPAESSYNEQFF. DNA of the CDR3: TGTGCCAGCAGCCAAGACCCAGCGGAAAGCTCCTACAATGAGCAGTTCTTC. The whole variable domain, filled in from reference TRBV14 and TRBJ2-1, reads EAGVTQFPSHSVIEKGQTVTLRCDPISGHDNLYWYRRVMGKEIKFLLHFVKESKQDESGMPNNRFLAERTGGTYSTLKVQPAELEDSGVYFCASSQDPAESSYNEQFFGPGTRLTVL.

The gene calls are TRBV4-1 and TRBJ2-2; 9 positions agree with TRBD2. Per germline, CDR1 MGHRA and CDR2 YSYEKL. The V segment lost 4 bases and the J segment 4 bases; nucleotides outside the gene matches: 4. There are 15 residues in the CDR3. The CDR3 nucleotides are TGCGCCAGCAGCCTTAGCGGGAGCAGCACCGGGGAGCTGTTTTTT. Translating gives CASSLSGSSTGELFF.

The chain is built from TRBV19 and TRBJ2-1, with a weak D call TRBD1 (5 bases). V shed 5 bases and J shed 4 bases, with 12 bases lying between them. Germline CDR1 is LNHDA and CDR2 is SQIVND (reference sequence). The length of the CDR3 is 14 residues. This chain's CDR3 is CASSPQGRYNEQFF. CDR3 nucleotide sequence: TGTGCCAGTAGTCCCCAGGGAAGATACAATGAGCAGTTCTTC.

This sequence joins TRBV7-2 and TRBJ2-1, with a weak D call TRBD2 (5 bases). V was cut by 3 bases and J by 7 bases, with 10 bases left in between. CDR1 is SGHTA, CDR2 FQGNSA, per germline. The CDR3 runs 13 residues. Here the CDR3 reads CASSFTPGNEQFF. DNA for the CDR3: TGTGCCAGCAGCTTCACTCCGGGGAATGAGCAGTTCTTC.

V gene TRBV5-1 combines with J gene TRBJ2-5; TRBD1 might be the D (5 bases). Germline V CDR1 and CDR2: SGHRS, YFSETQ. The V end lost 5 bases, the J end lost 3 bases, and 14 bases lay between the germline ends. The CDR3 has 14 amino acids. CDR3 sequence reads: CASSYGHTEETQYF. Here the CDR3 DNA reads TGCGCCAGCAGTTACGGACACACTGAAGAGACCCAGTACTTC.

The V and J genes are TRBV30 and TRBJ2-7; possibly TRBD1 for D (6 bases). Germline CDR1 and CDR2: GTSNPN and SVGIG (reference sequence). V was trimmed by 4 bases and J by 3 bases, leaving 13 bases between them. The CDR3 runs 13 residues. CDR3 nucleotide sequence: TGTGCCTGGACCGACGGACAGTTCTACGAGCAGTACTTC. Translating it yields CAWTDGQFYEQYF.

This sequence joins TRBV10-3 and TRBJ1-2; TRBD1 matches at 7 bases. This CDR3 contains 15 residues. The germline CDR1 and CDR2 sequences are ENHRY and SYGVKD. V gave up 0 bases and J gave up 2 bases; unmatched junction bases: 3. Written as DNA, the CDR3 is TGTGCCATCAGTGAGTCGGACAGGAAGAACTATGGCTACACCTTC. Protein sequence: CAISESDRKNYGYTF.

This sequence joins TRBV7-9 and TRBJ2-1; TRBD2 matches 9 bases. The CDR3 covers 16 residues. Germline CDR1 and CDR2: SEHNR and FQNEAQ (reference sequence). V dropped 1 base and J dropped 2; count of bases not matched to a gene: 3. As DNA, the CDR3 is TGTGCCAGCAGCTTAGGGGCGGGAGGGACCTACAATGAGCAGTTCTTC. Its translation is CASSLGAGGTYNEQFF.

The chain links TRBV19 to TRBJ2-5, with 9 bases identical to TRBD1. Germline V gives CDR1 LNHDA, CDR2 SQIVND (reference sequence). The CDR3 contains 13 residues. The V and J ends lost 6 bases and 7 bases, in that order; junction bases with no gene match: 6. CDR3 nucleotide sequence: TGTGCCAGTAGCCGGGACAGGGAAGGGACCCAGTACTTC. It encodes CASSRDREGTQYF.

The chain is built from TRBV4-2 and TRBJ2-7, with D maybe TRBD2 (7 bases). V was cut by 0 bases and J by 6 bases, with 15 bases left in between. There are 15 residues in the CDR3. Germline V gene data show CDR1 as LGHNA and CDR2 as YNFKEQ. The CDR3 region is CASSQERGAVLEQYF. The CDR3 region has the DNA TGTGCCAGCAGCCAAGAACGGGGGGCCGTCCTCGAGCAGTACTTC.

The chain is built from TRBV28 and TRBJ2-2, with D perhaps TRBD2 (8 bases). V was trimmed by 6 bases and J by 4 bases, leaving 30 bases between them. Germline values: CDR1 MDHEN, CDR2 SYDVKM. The CDR3 has 20 residues. CDR3 sequence: CASSPPPREGAEVGTGELFF. CDR3 coding DNA: TGTGCCAGCAGCCCGCCCCCTCGGGAGGGGGCAGAGGTTGGCACCGGGGAGCTGTTTTTT.

V is TRBV11-2 and J is TRBJ2-1; possibly TRBD2 for D (6 bases). Germline V lookup: CDR1 SGHAT, CDR2 FQNNGV. V shed 6 bases and J shed 6 bases, with 21 bases lying between them. This CDR3 spans 16 amino acids. CDR3 coding DNA: TGTGCCAGCAGTCTTATCAGGGAGGACGGGTTCAATGAGCAGTTCTTC. This encodes CASSLIREDGFNEQFF.